The following is a T cell receptor (beta chain) sequence with its context. Its antigen is still unknown. V shed 9 bases and J 1 base; nucleotides not matched to a gene: 8. The CDR3 loop spans 15 amino acids. Germline CDR1 is SGHNT and CDR2 is YYREEE (reference sequence). The record originates from a study of T cell responses to AZD1222 COVID-19 vaccine. Whole-study results and caveats: Possibly, clonal diversity was underestimated; donors were largely white British and included more females.

Second-dose groups at about 4 or about 12 weeks were pooled. Assay: immunoSEQ multiplex PCR; the TCRdb copy retains only in-frame clones and omits some. The data show 180,000 or so clones, about 88% seen once. The chain carries TRBV5-4 and TRBJ2-2, with 8 bases that match TRBD2. The starting material was peripheral blood, obtained 28 days after the second AZD1222 dose. This receptor was obtained from an adult who received the AZD1222 COVID-19 vaccine. This CDR3 reads CATTLAGRNTGELFF. The CDR3 bases are TGTGCCACGACCTTAGCGGGAAGGAACACCGGGGAGCTGTTTTTT. The full variable domain, in which reference TRBV5-4 and TRBJ2-2 provide the parts outside the CDR3, is ETGVTQSPTHLIKTRGQQVTLRCSSQSGHNTVSWYQQALGQGPQFIFQYYREEENGRGNFPPRFSGLQFPNYSSELNVNALELDDSALYLCATTLAGRNTGELFFGEGSRLTVL.